One sample yielded the 18 T cell receptor beta chains listed below, sequenced in a study of T-cell reconstitution after alpha-beta-depleted transplantation in children. Preparation of the TCRbeta library involved a method that used unique molecular identifiers. One entry per CDR3 protein results from TCRdb running MiXCR on the PCR reads. Among some 500,000 distinct CDR3 sequences listed, around 16% were seen once. The specimen was PBMCs from the stem cell graft donor, collected from the stem cell graft. The receptors come from a human donor who donated a stem cell graft to a child with acute lymphoblastic leukemia.

This chain uses TRBV5-4 with TRBJ2-7; 9 positions agree with TRBD1. The V and J ends lost 7 bases and 6 bases, in that order; junction bases with no gene match: 11. The CDR3 runs to 14 residues. Germline V CDR1 and CDR2: SGHNT, YYREEE (reference sequence). The DNA for the CDR3 is TGTGCCAGCTCCCTTGGGGGACAGGGAGCCGAGCAGTACTTC. Amino acids: CASSLGGQGAEQYF.

This chain links TRBV5-1 with TRBJ2-7; unclear D gene. Germline CDR1 reads SGHRS; CDR2 reads YFSETQ. The CDR3 has 14 amino acids. Trimming cost V 1 base and J 3 bases, with 11 bases left between them. CDR3 DNA sequence: TGCGCCAGCAGCTTGCCCGGAATGGACTACGAGCAGTACTTC. It specifies CASSLPGMDYEQYF.

V and J are TRBV7-9 and TRBJ2-7, with D tentatively TRBD2 (5 bases). The CDR3 consists of 14 residues. V was trimmed by 3 bases and J by 2 bases, leaving 11 bases between them. The germline gives CDR1 SEHNR, CDR2 FQNEAQ (reference sequence). This CDR3 reads CASSFRDPTYEQYF. The DNA of the CDR3 is TGTGCCAGCAGCTTCCGGGATCCCACCTACGAGCAGTACTTC.

This sequence joins TRBV6-1 and TRBJ2-2; tentatively, D is TRBD1 (6 bases). The CDR3 totals 14 residues. Germline V gene lookup returns CDR1 MNHNS and CDR2 SASEGT. Trimming took 7 bases from V and 5 from J, leaving 14 bases between them. CDR3 in amino acids: CASTPSRGTGELFF. In DNA, the CDR3 is TGTGCCAGCACCCCCTCCAGGGGAACCGGGGAGCTGTTTTTT.

This clonotype appeared many times. The chain combines TRBV9 with TRBJ2-7; TRBD1 agrees at 7 bases. The J segment lost 1 base and the V segment lost 5 bases, leaving 3 bases of the junction unmatched. The CDR3 consists of 13 residues. Germline CDR1 is SGDLS and CDR2 is YYNGEE. The CDR3 sequence is CASSAGGSYEQYF. CDR3 DNA: TGTGCCAGCAGTGCAGGGGGTTCCTACGAGCAGTACTTC. Variable domain in full (rest from reference TRBV9 and TRBJ2-7): DSGVTQTPKHLITATGQRVTLRCSPRSGDLSVYWYQQSLDQGLQFLIQYYNGEERAKGNILERFSAQQFPDLHSELNLSSLELGDSALYFCASSAGGSYEQYFGPGTRLTVT.

This clonotype was seen a few times. The genes are TRBV24-1 and TRBJ2-3; tentatively, D is TRBD2 (6 bases). The V and J ends lost 10 bases and 0 bases respectively, with 16 bases between them. The germline gives CDR1 KGHDR, CDR2 SFDVKD. The CDR3 has 15 residues. The CDR3 reads CATALRTTSTDTQYF. CDR3 sequence (DNA): TGTGCCACGGCCCTAAGGACTACTAGCACAGATACGCAGTATTTT.

The rearrangement uses TRBV12-3 or TRBV12-4 and TRBJ2-5; 12 positions match TRBD2. This CDR3 is 15 amino acids long. V shed 2 bases and J 10 bases; nucleotides not matched to a gene: 8. CDR3 bases: TGTGCCAGCAGTTTACTAGCGGGGGGGGTGTGGGACCAGTACTTC. Translated: CASSLLAGGVWDQYF.

This clonotype was seen a handful of times. CDR3 protein: CASSFWVADNEQFF. CDR3 bases: TGTGCCAGCAGTTTTTGGGTAGCGGACAATGAGCAGTTCTTC. The chain joins TRBV12-3 or TRBV12-4 to TRBJ2-1, with D tentatively TRBD2 (6 bases). The V gene lost 3 bases and the J gene lost 5 bases, with 11 bases spanning the gap. CDR3 length: 14 amino acids.

This clonotype was seen a handful of times. The CDR3 protein is CASSERLTNTGELFF. The DNA for the CDR3 is TGCGCCAGCAGTGAAAGGTTAACGAACACCGGGGAGCTGTTTTTT. V and J are TRBV10-2 and TRBJ2-2; D not certain. Trimming pared 3 bases from V and 0 bases from J, leaving 8 bases between. Germline-derived CDR1 and CDR2 are WSHSY and SAAADI. The length of the CDR3 is 15 residues.

V gene TRBV15 combines with J gene TRBJ2-2, with 11 bases matching TRBD2. V shed 3 bases, J shed 5 bases, and the junction held 5 bases outside the gene matches. The CDR3 consists of 16 residues. Germline assignment: CDR1 LNHNV and CDR2 YYDKDF (reference sequence). CDR3 coding DNA: TGTGCCACCAGCAGCGGGACTAGCGGAGGTACCGGGGAGCTGTTTTTT. The encoded protein is CATSSGTSGGTGELFF.

In DNA, the CDR3 is TGTGCCAGCAGTTTCGCAGGTCAGCCCCAGCATTTT. It translates to CASSFAGQPQHF. V gene TRBV27 combines with J gene TRBJ1-5, with no clear D. This CDR3 region has 12 residues. Germline CDR1 is MNHEY and CDR2 is SMNVEV (reference sequence). With 3 bases removed from V and 6 bases from J, the gap between germline ends came to 6 bases.

The chain recombines TRBV29-1 with TRBJ1-1; a possible D gene is TRBD1 (6 bases). CDR1 is SQVTM, CDR2 ANQGSEA, per germline. V was trimmed by 2 bases and J by 1 base, leaving 8 bases between them. The CDR3 spans 13 residues. In DNA form, the CDR3 reads TGCAGCGTTGAAACGGGGGCGAACACTGAAGCTTTCTTT. Protein product: CSVETGANTEAFF.

The chain combines TRBV6-1 with TRBJ1-2; TRBD1 matches 8 bases. The CDR3 is 14 amino acids. J was trimmed by 8 bases and V by 6 bases; bases with no gene match: 11. Germline-derived CDR1 and CDR2 are MNHNS and SASEGT. The CDR3 region is CASRDRVPWGGYTF. The CDR3, as DNA: TGTGCCAGCAGGGACAGGGTCCCTTGGGGGGGCTACACCTTC.

The table lists this clonotype with a few counts. The CDR3 DNA reads TGCAGTGCTAGAGATTTCGGGGGTGAAGAAAATCAGCCCCAGCATTTT. This encodes CSARDFGGEENQPQHF. This chain links TRBV20-1 with TRBJ1-5; D possibly corresponds to TRBD1 (5 bases). Germline assignment: CDR1 DFQATT and CDR2 SNEGSKA (reference sequence). V shed 0 bases and J shed 4 bases, with 16 bases lying between them. The CDR3 spans 16 residues.

This clonotype occurred a few times. V usage is TRBV7-9 and J usage is TRBJ1-1; no firm D call. The germline gives CDR1 SEHNR, CDR2 FQNEAQ (reference sequence). CDR3 length equals 14 residues. V lost 5 bases, J lost 1 base, and 11 bases lay in between. Written as DNA, the CDR3 is TGTGCCAGCAGCAAAAAAACAGAGAACACTGAAGCTTTCTTT. Its translation is CASSKKTENTEAFF.

This clonotype was observed a few times. J is TRBJ2-1 and V is TRBV10-3, with 8 bases fitting TRBD2. Trimming took 2 bases from V and 7 from J; bases not matched to a gene: 7. The CDR3 has 15 amino acids. The germline V gene has CDR1 ENHRY and CDR2 SYGVKD. The CDR3 DNA follows: TGTGCCATCAGTGAGCTCTCGGGACTAGTGAATGAGCAGTTCTTC. Residues: CAISELSGLVNEQFF.

This clonotype was observed a handful of times. The chain carries TRBV7-2 and TRBJ1-5; 8 nucleotides line up with TRBD1. The CDR3 consists of 15 residues. The germline CDR1 and CDR2 sequences are SGHTA and FQGNSA. Germline trimming cut 6 bases from V and 5 bases from J; bases unmatched to any gene: 9. The CDR3 region is CASRSTGALYQPQHF. In DNA, the CDR3 is TGTGCCAGCAGGTCGACAGGGGCCCTTTATCAGCCCCAGCATTTT.

This clonotype has a count of ten or more. The J gene is TRBJ2-3, the V gene TRBV27; 7 bases fit TRBD1. The V segment lost 4 bases and the J segment 0 bases; nucleotides outside the gene matches: 4. CDR3 length: 15 residues. Germline V CDR1 and CDR2: MNHEY, SMNVEV (reference sequence). The CDR3 DNA follows: TGTGCCAGCAGTTCGCCGGGACAGAGCACAGATACGCAGTATTTT. Its translation: CASSSPGQSTDTQYF.